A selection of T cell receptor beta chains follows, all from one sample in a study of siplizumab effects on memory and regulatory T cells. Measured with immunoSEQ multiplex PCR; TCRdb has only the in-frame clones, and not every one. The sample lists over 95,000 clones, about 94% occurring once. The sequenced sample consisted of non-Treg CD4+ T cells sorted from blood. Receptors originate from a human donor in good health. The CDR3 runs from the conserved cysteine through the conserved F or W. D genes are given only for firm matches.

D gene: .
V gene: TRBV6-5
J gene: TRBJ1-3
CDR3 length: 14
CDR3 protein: CASRGLPSGNTIYF

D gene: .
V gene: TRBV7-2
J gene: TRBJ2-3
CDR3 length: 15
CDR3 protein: CASSLVRESTDTQYF

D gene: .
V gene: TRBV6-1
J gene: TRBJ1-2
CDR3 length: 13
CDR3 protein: CASSPVLPYGYTF

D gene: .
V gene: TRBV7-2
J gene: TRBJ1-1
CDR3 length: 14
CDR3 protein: CASSLGRMNTEAFF

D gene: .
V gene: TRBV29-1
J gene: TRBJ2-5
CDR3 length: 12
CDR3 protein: CSVEGHQETQYF

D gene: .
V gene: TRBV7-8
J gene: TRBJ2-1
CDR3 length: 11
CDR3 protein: CASSFGGEQFF

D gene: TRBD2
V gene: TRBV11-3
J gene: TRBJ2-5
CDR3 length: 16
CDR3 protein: CASSISTSGSQETQYF

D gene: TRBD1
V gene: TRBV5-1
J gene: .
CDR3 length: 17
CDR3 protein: CASSRGQPWASPYEQYF

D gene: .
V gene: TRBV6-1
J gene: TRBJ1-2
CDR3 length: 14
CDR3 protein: CASSEVPQLNGYTF

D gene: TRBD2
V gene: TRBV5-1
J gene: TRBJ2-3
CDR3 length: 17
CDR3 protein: CASSLAVGGGTTDTQYF

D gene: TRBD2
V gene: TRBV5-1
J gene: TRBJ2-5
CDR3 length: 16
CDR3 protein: CASSLALAGGQETQYF

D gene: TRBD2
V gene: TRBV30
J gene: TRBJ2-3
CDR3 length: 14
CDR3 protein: CAGGEGQMADTQYF

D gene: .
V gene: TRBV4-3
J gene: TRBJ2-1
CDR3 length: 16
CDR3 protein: CASSQEAVRGVGEQFF

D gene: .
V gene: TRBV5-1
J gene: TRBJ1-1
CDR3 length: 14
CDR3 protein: CASSTSPVNTEAFF

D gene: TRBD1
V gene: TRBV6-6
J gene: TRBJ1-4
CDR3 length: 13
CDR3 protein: CASRTGTVEKLFF

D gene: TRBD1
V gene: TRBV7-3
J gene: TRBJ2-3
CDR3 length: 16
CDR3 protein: CASSQNQGAMTDTQYF

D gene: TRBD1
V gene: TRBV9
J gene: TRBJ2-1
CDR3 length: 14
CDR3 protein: CASSDPDRVNEQFF

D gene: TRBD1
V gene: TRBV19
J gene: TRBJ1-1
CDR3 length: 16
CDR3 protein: CASSIGQGAGDTEAFF

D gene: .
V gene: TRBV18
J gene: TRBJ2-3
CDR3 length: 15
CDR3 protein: CASYPLGVLEDTQYF

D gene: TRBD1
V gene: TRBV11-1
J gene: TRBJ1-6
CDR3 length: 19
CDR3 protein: CASSRPGQGPSSYNSPLHF

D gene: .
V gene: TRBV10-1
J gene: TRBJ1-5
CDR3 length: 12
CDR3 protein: CASSDGWQPQHF

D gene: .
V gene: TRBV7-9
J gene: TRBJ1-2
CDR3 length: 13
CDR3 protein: CASSLSKGAGYTF

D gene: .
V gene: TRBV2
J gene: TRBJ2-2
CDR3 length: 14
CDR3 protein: CASSPGFNTGELFF

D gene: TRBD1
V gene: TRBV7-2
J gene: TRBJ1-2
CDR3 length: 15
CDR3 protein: CASSLGWTGGYGYTF

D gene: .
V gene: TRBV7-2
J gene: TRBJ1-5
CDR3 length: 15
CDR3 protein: CASSSDPLGNQPQHF

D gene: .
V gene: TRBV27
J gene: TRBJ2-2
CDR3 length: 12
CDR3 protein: CASSIGTGELFF

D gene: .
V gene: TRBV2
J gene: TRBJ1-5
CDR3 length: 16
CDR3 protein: CASSDHRQGLNQPQHF

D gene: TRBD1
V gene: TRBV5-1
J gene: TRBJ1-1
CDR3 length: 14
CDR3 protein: CASSGTGGNTEAFF

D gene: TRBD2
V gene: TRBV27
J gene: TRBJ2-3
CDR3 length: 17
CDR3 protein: CASTSGGRRPGTDTQYF

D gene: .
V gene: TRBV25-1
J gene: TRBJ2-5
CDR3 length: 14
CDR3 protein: CASTSPGTRPAQYF

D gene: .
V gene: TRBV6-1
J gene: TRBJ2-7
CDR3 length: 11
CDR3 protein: CASGYFDEQYF